Below, 17 T cell receptor beta chains from the same sample are listed, as sequenced in a study of OX40 agonist ivuxolimab in advanced cancers. Repertoires were generated with immunoSEQ multiplex PCR, while TCRdb's copy carries only in-frame clones and drops some. The sample lists around 54,000 clones, 75% to 95% occurring once. The sample consisted of CD4+ or CD8+ T cells sorted from blood, taken in a trial of the OX40 agonist ivuxolimab. These receptors originate from an adult with an advanced solid tumor such as melanoma, head and neck, liver or kidney cancer.

This chain uses TRBV25-1 with TRBJ1-2; a weak D match, TRBD1 (5 bases). Germline V gives CDR1 MGHDK, CDR2 SYGVNS. The V and J ends lost 1 base and 9 bases respectively, with 9 bases between them. The CDR3 is made up of 12 amino acids. CDR3 in DNA: TGTGCCAGCAGTGAATTGGGGGGTAGCTACACCTTC. It encodes CASSELGGSYTF.

The chain is built from TRBV6-1 and TRBJ2-7, with D unclear. The CDR3 length is 13 residues. Germline V gives CDR1 MNHNS, CDR2 SASEGT. Trimming shortened V by 1 base and J by 3 bases, and 7 bases separated the two germline ends. CDR3 sequence: CASSEVSYYEQYF. For the CDR3, the DNA is TGTGCCAGCAGTGAAGTCAGTTACTACGAGCAGTACTTC.

The rearrangement links TRBV6-5 to TRBJ2-1; D possibly corresponds to TRBD2 (6 bases). The CDR3 spans 13 residues. Germline V gene sequence: CDR1 MNHEY, CDR2 SVGAGI. V was shortened by 0 bases and J by 9 bases, with 9 bases between the two germline ends. DNA for the CDR3: TGTGCCAGCAGTTACTCGCGGGGAGGTGAGCAGTTCTTC. Translation gives CASSYSRGGEQFF.

This clone was seen more than once but under ten times. J is TRBJ2-7 and V is TRBV4-1; TRBD2 matches 10 bases. From germline, CDR1 is MGHRA and CDR2 YSYEKL. The CDR3 sequence is 14 residues long. V shed 4 bases and J 4 bases; nucleotides not matched to a gene: 4. CDR3 residues: CASSPGTSAYEQYF. In nucleotides, the CDR3 is TGCGCCAGCAGCCCCGGGACTAGCGCTTACGAGCAGTACTTC.

The V and J genes are TRBV6-5 and TRBJ2-1; D perhaps matches TRBD1 (5 bases). Germline V gene data show CDR1 as MNHEY and CDR2 as SVGAGI. There are 14 residues in the CDR3. V dropped 8 bases and J dropped 8 bases, with 19 bases sitting between them. CDR3 sequence: CASRTQGRVDEQFF. CDR3 coding DNA: TGTGCCAGCCGTACTCAGGGAAGGGTAGATGAGCAGTTCTTC.

V usage is TRBV30 and J usage is TRBJ2-2, with 13 bases identical to TRBD2. Germline values: CDR1 GTSNPN, CDR2 SVGIG (reference sequence). The CDR3 is made up of 13 amino acids. J lost 8 bases, V lost 7 bases, and 4 bases had no gene match. The CDR3 DNA follows: TGTGCCTATGGGACTAGCGGGATGGGGGAGCTGTTTTTT. This translates into CAYGTSGMGELFF.

The chain employs TRBV4-1 and TRBJ2-3; a possible D gene is TRBD2 (6 bases). Germline CDR1 reads MGHRA; CDR2 reads YSYEKL. The CDR3 has 13 amino acids. V was trimmed by 2 bases and J by 4 bases, leaving 7 bases between them. In nucleotides, the CDR3 is TGCGCCAGCAGCCAATCTAGCGCAGATACGCAGTATTTT. It encodes CASSQSSADTQYF.

This chain uses TRBV4-2 with TRBJ2-2, with D possibly TRBD1 on 5 matching bases. This CDR3 spans 16 amino acids. V gave up 4 bases and J gave up 7 bases, with 19 bases separating them. In germline, CDR1 is LGHNA, CDR2 YNFKEQ. CDR3 loop: CASSPTPAGPDGELFF. In DNA, the CDR3 is TGTGCCAGCAGCCCGACCCCGGCAGGGCCGGACGGGGAGCTGTTTTTT.

With regard to this clone: The junction does not match germline at one end; this may be a read error. The rearrangement joins TRBV7-7 to TRBJ2-5; perhaps TRBD2 as D (5 bases). The CDR3 loop spans 15 amino acids. The germline CDR1 and CDR2 sequences are SSHAT and FNYEAQ (reference sequence). The CDR3 coding sequence is TGTGCTAGCAGCCCCCGGGTAGCGCCCCAAGAGACCCAGTACTTC. It encodes CASSPRVAPQETQYF. Variable domain in full (rest from reference TRBV7-7 and TRBJ2-5): GAGVSQSPRYKVTKRGQDVTLRCDPISSHATLYWYQQALGQGPEFLTYFNYEAQPDKSGLPSDRFSAERPEGSISTLTIQRTEQRDSAMYRCASSPRVAPQETQYFGPGTRLLVL.

This chain links TRBV2 with TRBJ2-1; 9 bases match TRBD1. The CDR3 is 14 amino acids. Trimming cost V 7 bases and J 3 bases; bases outside gene matches: 4. Germline V gene lookup returns CDR1 SNHLY and CDR2 FYNNEI. The chain's CDR3 is CASMGTGFYNEQFF. CDR3 in DNA: TGTGCCAGCATGGGGACAGGGTTCTACAATGAGCAGTTCTTC.

This chain uses TRBV2 with TRBJ2-5; unclear D gene. From germline, CDR1 is SNHLY and CDR2 FYNNEI. Trimming left V 8 bases short and J 1 base short, with 8 bases between. This CDR3 has 12 residues. The CDR3 nucleotides are TGTGCCAGCCGTCCGGTCCAAGAGACCCAGTACTTC. Translated: CASRPVQETQYF.

The J gene is TRBJ2-7, the V gene TRBV9; 12 nucleotides line up with TRBD1. The CDR3 consists of 17 residues. The germline gives CDR1 SGDLS, CDR2 YYNGEE. The V segment lost 4 bases and the J segment 3 bases; nucleotides outside the gene matches: 11. CDR3 amino acids: CASSPGTGGTQFYEQYF. The DNA for the CDR3 is TGTGCCAGCAGCCCAGGGACAGGGGGCACTCAATTCTACGAGCAGTACTTC.

In this sample, this clone turned up a few times. The chain employs TRBV2 and TRBJ1-5; D is unresolved. CDR3 length: 14 amino acids. Germline assignment: CDR1 SNHLY and CDR2 FYNNEI. V was cut by 2 bases and J by 3 bases, with 8 bases left in between. The CDR3 DNA sequence: TGTGCCAGCAGTGAACTGGGGTACAATCAGCCCCAGCATTTT. It is translated as CASSELGYNQPQHF.

This rearrangement joins TRBV9 to TRBJ2-3, with TRBD2 matching 9 bases. V lost 4 bases to trimming and J lost 2 bases; unmatched junction nucleotides: 5. Germline V CDR1 and CDR2: SGDLS, YYNGEE. This CDR3 contains 15 residues. CDR3 bases: TGTGCCAGCAGCCCCGGGGGACTAGCCACAGATACGCAGTATTTT. Amino acid sequence: CASSPGGLATDTQYF.

The gene calls are TRBV9 and TRBJ2-7; D unclear. The CDR3 has 15 residues. V was cut by 0 bases and J by 4 bases, with 14 bases left in between. Germline lookup yields CDR1 SGDLS and CDR2 YYNGEE. The CDR3 bases are TGTGCCAGCAGCGTAGAAGGGTCGCCGGGTTACGAGCAGTACTTC. This sequence encodes CASSVEGSPGYEQYF.

The genes are TRBV9 and TRBJ2-1, with D perhaps TRBD1 (5 bases). Germline values: CDR1 SGDLS, CDR2 YYNGEE. Trimming cost V 0 bases and J 6 bases, with 13 bases left between them. The CDR3 runs 15 residues. CDR3 DNA: TGTGCCAGCAGCGTAGAAGGGGAATCAAGCAATGAGCAGTTCTTC. Protein sequence: CASSVEGESSNEQFF.

The chain couples TRBV7-9 to TRBJ2-7; 10 nucleotides line up with TRBD1. Germline lookup yields CDR1 SEHNR and CDR2 FQNEAQ (reference sequence). The CDR3 is 14 amino acids. V lost 5 bases, J lost 5 bases, and 6 bases stayed unmatched. CDR3 amino acids: CASSLGQGLNEQYF. CDR3 sequence (DNA): TGTGCCAGCAGCCTGGGACAGGGGCTCAACGAGCAGTACTTC. The entire variable domain, with the rest obtained from reference TRBV7-9 and TRBJ2-7, is as follows: DTGVSQNPRHKITKRGQNVTFRCDPISEHNRLYWYRQTLGQGPEFLTYFQNEAQLEKSRLLSDRFSAERPKGSFSTLEIQRTEQGDSAMYLCASSLGQGLNEQYFGPGTRLTVT.